A selection of T cell receptor beta chains follows, all from one sample in a study of T cell responses to AZD1222 COVID-19 vaccine. Assay: immunoSEQ multiplex PCR; the TCRdb copy retains only in-frame clones and omits some. Counted here are about 110,000 clones, about 87% occurring once; the ten biggest clones make up roughly 1.6%. Sequences were derived from peripheral blood, sampled on day 0 of AZD1222 vaccination. The receptors originated from an adult in good health. The CDR3 runs from the conserved cysteine through the conserved F or W. Each record gives: V gene, J gene, CDR3 length, D gene, clone size, CDR3 protein, CDR3 DNA. The D gene is left open where the match is weak. Size tells how often a clone was seen (once, few, many) or the class of an expanded clone, and some rows leave it out.

TRBV30	TRBJ2-7	13	TRBD1	once	CAYKTGSPPEQYF	TGTGCCTACAAGACAGGGTCTCCTCCCGAGCAGTACTTC
TRBV7-9	TRBJ1-2	12	NA	NA	CASSPQGYGYTF	TGTGCCAGCAGCCCCCAAGGCTATGGCTACACCTTC
TRBV14	TRBJ2-1	16	NA	NA	CASSQESPSRYNEQFF	TGTGCCAGCAGCCAAGAATCCCCTAGCAGATACAATGAGCAGTTCTTC
TRBV19	TRBJ2-5	16	TRBD1	NA	CASSIVGTGGKETQYF	TGTGCCAGTAGTATAGTAGGGACAGGGGGCAAAGAGACCCAGTACTTC
TRBV11-2	TRBJ2-7	15	TRBD2	NA	CASSLEKGGFYEQYF	TGTGCCAGCAGCTTAGAAAAGGGAGGGTTCTACGAGCAGTACTTC
TRBV3-1/TRBV3-2	TRBJ1-1	12	NA	NA	CASSQALGKAFF	TGTGCCAGCAGCCAAGCCCTCGGGAAAGCTTTCTTT
TRBV18	TRBJ1-4	13	NA	NA	CASSTNSNEKLFF	TGTGCCAGCTCAACCAATAGTAATGAAAAACTGTTTTTT
TRBV19	TRBJ1-2	16	TRBD1	NA	CASSHLSGTAAYGYTF	TGTGCCAGTAGTCACCTTTCCGGGACAGCGGCCTATGGCTACACCTTC
TRBV12-3/TRBV12-4	TRBJ1-3	12	NA	few	CASREDINTIYF	TGTGCCAGCAGGGAAGACATAAACACCATATATTTT
TRBV30	TRBJ2-5	13	NA	NA	CAWSLGGQETQYF	TGTGCCTGGAGCCTAGGGGGCCAAGAGACCCAGTACTTC
TRBV4-1	TRBJ2-1	19	TRBD2	once	CASSQLSGGANLYYNEQFF	TGCGCCAGCAGCCAACTTAGCGGGGGGGCCAACCTCTACTACAATGAGCAGTTCTTC
TRBV19	TRBJ1-2	14	NA	once	CASRTGGTNYGYTF	TGTGCCAGCAGGACGGGCGGAACCAACTATGGCTACACCTTC